This TCR beta chain came from a study of blood T cell repertoires in COVID-19. This clone was observed a single time. TCRdb's table, derived via immunoSEQ multiplex PCR, lists solely in-frame clones and lacks some. The repertoire holds under 500,000 clones, with 85% to 90% as singletons. This receptor was identified in a woman in her 30s with acute or convalescent COVID-19. The sequencing sample was made of peripheral blood.

CDR3 coding DNA: TGTGCCAGCAGTAGCGACAGCTATAGCAATCAGCCCCAGCATTTT. Its translation: CASSSDSYSNQPQHF. This chain joins TRBV6-1 and TRBJ1-5; a possible D gene is TRBD1 (5 bases). CDR1 and CDR2 (germline): MNHNS, SASEGT. Trimming cost V 5 bases and J 0 bases, with 11 bases left between them. CDR3 length: 15 amino acids.